Below, one TCR beta chain is given with its context. The source of the sample is a study of control samples from healthy donors and cancer patients. Assay used: immunoSEQ multiplex PCR; TCRdb lists only in-frame clones, some missing. This table holds fewer than 85,000 clones, roughly 92% found once. This CDR3 has 15 amino acids. CDR1 and CDR2 (germline): SGHTS, YDEGEE. Trimming shortened V by 2 bases and J by 0 bases, and 11 bases separated the two germline ends. This TCR was sampled from a woman in her sixties or seventies in good health. What was sequenced was blood. J is TRBJ2-5 and V is TRBV5-8, with TRBD1 as a possible D gene (6 bases). CDR3: CASSFGQSYQETQYF. CDR3 nucleotide sequence: TGTGCCAGCAGCTTCGGACAGTCGTACCAAGAGACCCAGTACTTC. Together with reference TRBV5-8 and TRBJ2-5, the CDR3 gives the full variable domain: EAGVTQSPTHLIKTRGQQATLRCSPISGHTSVYWYQQALGLGLQFLLWYDEGEERNRGNFPPRFSGRQFPNYSSELNVNALELEDSALYLCASSFGQSYQETQYFGPGTRLLVL.